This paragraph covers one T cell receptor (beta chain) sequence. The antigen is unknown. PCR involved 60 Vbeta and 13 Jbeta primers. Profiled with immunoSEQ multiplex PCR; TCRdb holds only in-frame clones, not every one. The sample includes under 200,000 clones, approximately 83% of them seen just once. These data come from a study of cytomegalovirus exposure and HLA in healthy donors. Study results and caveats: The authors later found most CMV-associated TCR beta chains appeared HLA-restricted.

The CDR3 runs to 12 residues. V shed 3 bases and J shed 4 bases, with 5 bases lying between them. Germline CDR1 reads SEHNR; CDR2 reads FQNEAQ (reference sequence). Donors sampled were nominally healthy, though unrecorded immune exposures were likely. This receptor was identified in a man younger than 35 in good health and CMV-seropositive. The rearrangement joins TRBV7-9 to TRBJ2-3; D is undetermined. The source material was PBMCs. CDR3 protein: CASSFSADTQYF. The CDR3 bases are TGTGCCAGCAGCTTTTCGGCAGATACGCAGTATTTT. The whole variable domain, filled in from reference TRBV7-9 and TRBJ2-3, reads DTGVSQNPRHKITKRGQNVTFRCDPISEHNRLYWYRQTLGQGPEFLTYFQNEAQLEKSRLLSDRFSAERPKGSFSTLEIQRTEQGDSAMYLCASSFSADTQYFGPGTRLTVL.